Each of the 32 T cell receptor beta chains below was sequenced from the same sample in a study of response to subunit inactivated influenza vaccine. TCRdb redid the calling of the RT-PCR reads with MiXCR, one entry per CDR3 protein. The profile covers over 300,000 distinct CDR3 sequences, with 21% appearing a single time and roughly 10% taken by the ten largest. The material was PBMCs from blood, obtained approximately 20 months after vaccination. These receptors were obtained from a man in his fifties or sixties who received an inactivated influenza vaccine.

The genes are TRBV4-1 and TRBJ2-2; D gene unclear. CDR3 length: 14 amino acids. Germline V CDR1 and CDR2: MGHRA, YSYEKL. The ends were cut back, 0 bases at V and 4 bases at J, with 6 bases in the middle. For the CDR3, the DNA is TGCGCCAGCAGCCAAGATTTAACCACCGGGGAGCTGTTTTTT. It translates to CASSQDLTTGELFF.

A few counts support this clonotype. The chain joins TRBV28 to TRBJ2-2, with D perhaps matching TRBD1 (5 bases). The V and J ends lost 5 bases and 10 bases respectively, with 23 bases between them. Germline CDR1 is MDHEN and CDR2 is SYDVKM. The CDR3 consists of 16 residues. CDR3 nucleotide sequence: TGTGCCAGCAGTCCCATGCGCGGCAGGGTCCTCCAGGAGCTGTTTTTT. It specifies CASSPMRGRVLQELFF. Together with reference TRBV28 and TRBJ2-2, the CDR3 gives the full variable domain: DVKVTQSSRYLVKRTGEKVFLECVQDMDHENMFWYRQDPGLGLRLIYFSYDVKMKEKGDIPEGYSVSREKKERFSLILESASTNQTSMYLCASSPMRGRVLQELFFGEGSRLTVL.

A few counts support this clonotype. The CDR3 DNA is TGTGCCATCAGTGAGTCAACAGGGGCCGCAACTAGCACAGATACGCAGTATTTT. Its translation is CAISESTGAATSTDTQYF. The chain links TRBV10-3 to TRBJ2-3; 7 positions agree with TRBD1. In germline, CDR1 is ENHRY, CDR2 SYGVKD. CDR3 length: 18 residues. Trimming took 0 bases from V and 0 from J; bases not matched to a gene: 9.

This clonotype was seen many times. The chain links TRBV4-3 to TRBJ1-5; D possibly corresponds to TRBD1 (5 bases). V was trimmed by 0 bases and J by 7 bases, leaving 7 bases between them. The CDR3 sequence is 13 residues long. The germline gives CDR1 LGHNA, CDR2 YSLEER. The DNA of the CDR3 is TGCGCCAGCAGCCAAGATAGGGGACAGCCCCAGCATTTT. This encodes CASSQDRGQPQHF.

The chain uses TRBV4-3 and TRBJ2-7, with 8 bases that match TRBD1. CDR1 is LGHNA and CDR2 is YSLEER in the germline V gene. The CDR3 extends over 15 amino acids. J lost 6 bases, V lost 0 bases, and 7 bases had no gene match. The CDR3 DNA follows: TGCGCCAGCAGCCAAGATTGGGCAGGGGGCCTCGAGCAGTACTTC. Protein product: CASSQDWAGGLEQYF.

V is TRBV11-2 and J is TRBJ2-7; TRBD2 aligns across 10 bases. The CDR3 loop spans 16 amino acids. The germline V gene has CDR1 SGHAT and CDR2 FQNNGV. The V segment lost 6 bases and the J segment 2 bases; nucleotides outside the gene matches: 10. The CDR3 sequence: CASRKVAGGLTYEQYF. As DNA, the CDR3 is TGTGCCAGCAGAAAAGTAGCGGGAGGCCTAACCTACGAGCAGTACTTC.

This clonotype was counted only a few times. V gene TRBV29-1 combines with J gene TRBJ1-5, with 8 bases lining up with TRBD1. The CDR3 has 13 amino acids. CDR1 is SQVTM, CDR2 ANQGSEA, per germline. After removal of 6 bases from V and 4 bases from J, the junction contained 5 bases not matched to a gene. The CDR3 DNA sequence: TGCAGCGTCAGGACAGGGACAAATCAGCCCCAGCATTTT. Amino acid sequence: CSVRTGTNQPQHF. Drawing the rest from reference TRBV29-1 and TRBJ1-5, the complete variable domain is SAVISQKPSRDICQRGTSLTIQCQVDSQVTMMFWYRQQPGQSLTLIATANQGSEATYESGFVIDKFPISRPNLTFSTLTVSNMSPEDSSIYLCSVRTGTNQPQHFGDGTRLSIL.

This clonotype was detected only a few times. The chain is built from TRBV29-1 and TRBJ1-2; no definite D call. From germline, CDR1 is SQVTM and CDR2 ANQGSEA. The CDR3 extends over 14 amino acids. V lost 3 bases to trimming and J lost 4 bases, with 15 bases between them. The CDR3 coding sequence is TGCAGCGTTGAGGGAGGACGGTCGATCTATGGCTACACCTTC. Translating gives CSVEGGRSIYGYTF.

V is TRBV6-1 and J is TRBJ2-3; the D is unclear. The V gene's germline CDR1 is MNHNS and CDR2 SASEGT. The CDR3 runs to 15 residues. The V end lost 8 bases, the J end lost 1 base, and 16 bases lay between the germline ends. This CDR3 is CASSASAGGTDTQYF. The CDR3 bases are TGTGCCAGCTCAGCAAGCGCAGGAGGCACAGATACGCAGTATTTT.

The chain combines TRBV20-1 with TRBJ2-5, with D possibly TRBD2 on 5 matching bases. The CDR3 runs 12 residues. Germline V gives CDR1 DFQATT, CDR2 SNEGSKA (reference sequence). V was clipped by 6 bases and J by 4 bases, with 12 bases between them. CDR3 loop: CSASWAGETQYF. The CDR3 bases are TGCAGTGCCTCGTGGGCGGGAGAGACCCAGTACTTC.

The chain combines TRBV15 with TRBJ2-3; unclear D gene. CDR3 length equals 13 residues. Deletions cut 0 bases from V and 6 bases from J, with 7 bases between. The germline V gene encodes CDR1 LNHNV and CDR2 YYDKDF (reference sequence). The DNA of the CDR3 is TGTGCCACCAGCAGAGATCGGCGGGATACGCAGTATTTT. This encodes CATSRDRRDTQYF.

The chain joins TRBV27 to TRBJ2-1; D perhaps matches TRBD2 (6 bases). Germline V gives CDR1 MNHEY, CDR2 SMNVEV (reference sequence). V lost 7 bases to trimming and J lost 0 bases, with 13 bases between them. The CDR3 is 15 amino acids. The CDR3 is CASMRGVTSYNEQFF. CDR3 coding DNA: TGTGCCAGCATGCGCGGGGTGACCTCCTACAATGAGCAGTTCTTC.

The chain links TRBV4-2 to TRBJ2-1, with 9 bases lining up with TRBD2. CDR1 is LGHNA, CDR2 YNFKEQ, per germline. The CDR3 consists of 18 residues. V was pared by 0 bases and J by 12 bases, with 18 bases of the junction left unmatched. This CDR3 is CASSQEATRTSGWVGQFF. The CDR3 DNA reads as TGTGCCAGCAGCCAAGAGGCAACCCGCACTAGCGGGTGGGTGGGGCAGTTCTTC.

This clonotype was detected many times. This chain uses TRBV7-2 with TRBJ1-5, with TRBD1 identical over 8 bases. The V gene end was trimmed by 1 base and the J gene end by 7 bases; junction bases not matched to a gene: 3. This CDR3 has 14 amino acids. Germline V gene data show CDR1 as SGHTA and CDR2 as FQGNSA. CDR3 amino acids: CASSLGTGRQPQHF. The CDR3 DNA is TGTGCCAGCAGCTTAGGGACAGGGAGGCAGCCCCAGCATTTT.

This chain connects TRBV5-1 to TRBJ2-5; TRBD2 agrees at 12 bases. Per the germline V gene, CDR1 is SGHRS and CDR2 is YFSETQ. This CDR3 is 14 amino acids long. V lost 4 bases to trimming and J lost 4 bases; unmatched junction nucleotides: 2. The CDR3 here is CASSQGLAGETQYF. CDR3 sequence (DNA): TGCGCCAGCAGCCAGGGACTAGCGGGAGAGACCCAGTACTTC.

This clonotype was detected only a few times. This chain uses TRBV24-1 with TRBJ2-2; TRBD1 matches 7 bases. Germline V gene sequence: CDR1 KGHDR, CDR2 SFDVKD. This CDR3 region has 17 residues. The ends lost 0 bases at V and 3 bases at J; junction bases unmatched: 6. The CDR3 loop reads CATSDLPDRLDTGELFF. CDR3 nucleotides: TGTGCCACCAGTGATTTGCCGGACAGGTTGGACACCGGGGAGCTGTTTTTT.

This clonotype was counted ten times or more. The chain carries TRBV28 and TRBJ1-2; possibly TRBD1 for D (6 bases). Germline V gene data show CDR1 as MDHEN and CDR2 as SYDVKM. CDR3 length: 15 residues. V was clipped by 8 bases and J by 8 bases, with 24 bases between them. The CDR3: CASESPGASAWGYTF. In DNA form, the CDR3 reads TGTGCCAGCGAGTCTCCAGGGGCCTCGGCTTGGGGCTACACCTTC.

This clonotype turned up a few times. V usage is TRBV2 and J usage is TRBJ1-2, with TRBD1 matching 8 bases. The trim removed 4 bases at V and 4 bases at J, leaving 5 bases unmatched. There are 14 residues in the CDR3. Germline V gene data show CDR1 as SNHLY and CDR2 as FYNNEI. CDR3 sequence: CASSGGQGGYGYTF. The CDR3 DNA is TGTGCCAGCAGTGGAGGACAGGGCGGCTATGGCTACACCTTC.

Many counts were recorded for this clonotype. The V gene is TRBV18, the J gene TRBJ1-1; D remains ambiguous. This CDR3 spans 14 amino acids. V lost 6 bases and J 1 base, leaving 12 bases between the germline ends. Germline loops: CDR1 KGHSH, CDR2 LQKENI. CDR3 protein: CASSGSQSNTEAFF. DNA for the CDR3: TGTGCCAGCTCTGGGTCACAGTCGAACACTGAAGCTTTCTTT.

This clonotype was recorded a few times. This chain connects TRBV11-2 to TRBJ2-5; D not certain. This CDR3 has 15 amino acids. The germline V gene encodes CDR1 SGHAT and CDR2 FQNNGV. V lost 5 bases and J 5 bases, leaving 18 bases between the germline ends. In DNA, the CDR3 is TGTGCCAGCAGCCCTCTTTACACCCACACGGAGACCCAGTACTTC. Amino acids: CASSPLYTHTETQYF.

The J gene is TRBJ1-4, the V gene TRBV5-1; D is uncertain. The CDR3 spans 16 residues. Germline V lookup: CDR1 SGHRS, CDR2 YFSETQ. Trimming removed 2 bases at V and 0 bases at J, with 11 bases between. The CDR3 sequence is CASSLGSSATNEKLFF. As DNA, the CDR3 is TGCGCCAGCAGCTTAGGTTCGAGTGCAACTAATGAAAAACTGTTTTTT.

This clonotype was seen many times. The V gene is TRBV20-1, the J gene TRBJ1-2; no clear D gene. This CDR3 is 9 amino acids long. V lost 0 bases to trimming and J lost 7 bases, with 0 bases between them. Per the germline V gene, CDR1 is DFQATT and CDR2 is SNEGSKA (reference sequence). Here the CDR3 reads CSARDGYTF. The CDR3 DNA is TGCAGTGCTAGAGATGGCTACACCTTC.

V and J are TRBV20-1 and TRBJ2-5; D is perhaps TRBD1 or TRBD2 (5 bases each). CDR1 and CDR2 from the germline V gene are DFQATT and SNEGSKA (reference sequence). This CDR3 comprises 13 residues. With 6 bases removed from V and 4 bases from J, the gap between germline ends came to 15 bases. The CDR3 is CSAPGVGRETQYF. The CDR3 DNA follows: TGCAGTGCCCCCGGGGTGGGGCGAGAGACCCAGTACTTC.

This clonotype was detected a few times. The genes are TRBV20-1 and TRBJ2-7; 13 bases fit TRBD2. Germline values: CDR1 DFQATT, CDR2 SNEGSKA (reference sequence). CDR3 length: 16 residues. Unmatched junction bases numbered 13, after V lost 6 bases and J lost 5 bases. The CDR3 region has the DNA TGCAGTGCCCCGGGACTAGCGGGATCGGCCGTCCACGAGCAGTACTTC. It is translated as CSAPGLAGSAVHEQYF.

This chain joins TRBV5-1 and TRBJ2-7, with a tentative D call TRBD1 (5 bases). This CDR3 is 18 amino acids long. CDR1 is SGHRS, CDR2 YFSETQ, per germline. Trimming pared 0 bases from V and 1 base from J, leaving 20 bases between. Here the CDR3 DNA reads TGCGCCAGCAGCTTGGCCTATCAGGGTCACCAACCTTCCTACGAGCAGTACTTC. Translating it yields CASSLAYQGHQPSYEQYF.

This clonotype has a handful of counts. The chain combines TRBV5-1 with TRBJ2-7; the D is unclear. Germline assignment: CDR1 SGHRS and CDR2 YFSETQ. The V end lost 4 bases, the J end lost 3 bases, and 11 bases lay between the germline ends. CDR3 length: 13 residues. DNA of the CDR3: TGCGCCAGCAGCCCGGACGTCGTCTACGAGCAGTACTTC. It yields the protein CASSPDVVYEQYF.

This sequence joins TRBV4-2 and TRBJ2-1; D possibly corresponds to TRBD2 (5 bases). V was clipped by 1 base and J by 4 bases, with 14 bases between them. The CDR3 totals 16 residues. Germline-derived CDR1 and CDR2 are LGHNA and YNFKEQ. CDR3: CASSQASIGLYNEQFF. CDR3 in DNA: TGTGCCAGCAGCCAAGCATCTATAGGACTTTACAATGAGCAGTTCTTC.

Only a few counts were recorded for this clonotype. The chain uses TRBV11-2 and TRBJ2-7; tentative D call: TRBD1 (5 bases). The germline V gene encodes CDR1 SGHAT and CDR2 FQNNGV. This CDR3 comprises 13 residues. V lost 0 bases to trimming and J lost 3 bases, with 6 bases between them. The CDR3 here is CASSLDDSYEQYF. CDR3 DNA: TGTGCCAGCAGCTTAGATGACAGCTACGAGCAGTACTTC.

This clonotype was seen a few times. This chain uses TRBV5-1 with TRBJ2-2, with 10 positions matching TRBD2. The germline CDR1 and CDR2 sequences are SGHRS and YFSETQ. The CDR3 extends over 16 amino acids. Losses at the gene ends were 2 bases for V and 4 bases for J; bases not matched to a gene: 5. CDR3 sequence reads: CASSFQLAGSTGELFF. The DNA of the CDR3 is TGCGCCAGCAGCTTCCAACTAGCGGGAAGCACCGGGGAGCTGTTTTTT.

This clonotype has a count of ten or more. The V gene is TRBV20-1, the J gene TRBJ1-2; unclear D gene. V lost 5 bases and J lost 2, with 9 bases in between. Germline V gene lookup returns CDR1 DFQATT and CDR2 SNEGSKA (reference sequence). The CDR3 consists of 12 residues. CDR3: CSAWVVNYGYTF. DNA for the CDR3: TGCAGTGCTTGGGTGGTGAACTATGGCTACACCTTC.

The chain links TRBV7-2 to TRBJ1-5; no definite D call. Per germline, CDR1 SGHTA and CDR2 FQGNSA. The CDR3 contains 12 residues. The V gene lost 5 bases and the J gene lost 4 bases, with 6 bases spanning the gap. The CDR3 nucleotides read TGTGCCAGCAGCGTGCTAAATCAGCCCCAGCATTTT. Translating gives CASSVLNQPQHF.

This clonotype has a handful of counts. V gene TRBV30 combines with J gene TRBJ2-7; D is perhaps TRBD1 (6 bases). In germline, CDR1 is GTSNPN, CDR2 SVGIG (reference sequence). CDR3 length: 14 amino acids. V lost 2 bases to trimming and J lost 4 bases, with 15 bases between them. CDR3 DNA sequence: TGTGCCTGGAGTAACCCCCAGGGGAAATACGAGCAGTACTTC. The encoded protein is CAWSNPQGKYEQYF.